A single sample is the source of the 3 T cell receptor beta chains below, sequenced in a study of CD8+CD57+ T cells in acquired aplastic anemia. CDR3 and TCR beta VDJ profiling relied on genomic DNA as the template. One entry per CDR3 protein, called by TCRdb with MiXCR from the reads. The top ten hold under 1.2% of the sample, which has about 160,000 distinct CDR3 sequences, approximately 43% seen once. The sample taken for sequencing was sorted CD4+, CD8+, or CD8+CD57+ T cells (not recorded which) from PBMCs. These receptors were collected from a human donor in good health.

This clonotype was recorded at least ten times. This sequence joins TRBV20-1 and TRBJ2-1; 10 positions match TRBD1. V dropped 4 bases and J dropped 6; count of bases not matched to a gene: 15. CDR1 is DFQATT, CDR2 SNEGSKA, per germline (reference sequence). The CDR3 length is 17 residues. CDR3 region: CSAKRSYGTGVSNEQFF. Here the CDR3 DNA reads TGCAGTGCTAAGAGATCTTACGGGACAGGGGTATCCAATGAGCAGTTCTTC.

Ten or more counts support this clonotype. The genes are TRBV6-1 and TRBJ1-4, with TRBD1 matching over 9 bases. The CDR3 is made up of 14 amino acids. V shed 6 bases, J shed 8 bases, and the junction held 7 bases outside the gene matches. Per germline, CDR1 MNHNS and CDR2 SASEGT. CDR3 sequence reads: CASRTGTGQEKLFF. In nucleotides, the CDR3 is TGTGCCAGCAGGACGGGGACAGGGCAAGAAAAACTGTTTTTT.

A word on this clonotype: A much more abundant neighbour one base away suggests this may be a read error. The chain carries TRBV5-1 and TRBJ2-5; 11 bases align to TRBD2. The length of the CDR3 is 17 residues. The germline V gene has CDR1 SGHRS and CDR2 YFSETQ. For the CDR3, the DNA is TGCGCCAGCGGCTTTGGTCTAGCGGGGGGAAATCAAGAGACCCAGTACTTC. Translated: CASGFGLAGGNQETQYF.